This T cell receptor beta chain emerged from a study of T cell responses to AZD1222 COVID-19 vaccine. Study conclusions and caveats: Spike-specific TCR breadth and depth were elevated following two AZD1222 doses.

Turning to this clone: The antigen is undetermined.

Clones were read by immunoSEQ multiplex PCR, and TCRdb kept only the in-frame ones, dropping some. The top ten clones hold roughly 3.9% of a sample with 150,000 to 200,000 clones, over 85% of them seen once. V was trimmed by 8 bases and J by 4 bases, leaving 6 bases between them. This CDR3 comprises 10 residues. Germline loops: CDR1 MNHEY, CDR2 SMNVEV (reference sequence). Sequencing used peripheral blood, obtained on day 0 of AZD1222 vaccination. The chain has TRBV27 and TRBJ2-7, with D unresolved. The TCR was taken from an adult in good health. The CDR3 spells CASGVYEQYF. The CDR3 bases are TGTGCCAGCGGAGTTTACGAGCAGTACTTC.